This TCR beta chain is from a study of preoperative IRX-2 immunotherapy in early breast cancer. Assay used: immunoSEQ multiplex PCR; TCRdb lists only in-frame clones, some missing. Here the sample spans about 98,000 clones, 80% to 90% being singletons. V lost 5 bases and J 3 bases, leaving 8 bases between the germline ends. The CDR3 extends over 13 amino acids. Germline values: CDR1 SGHDN, CDR2 FVKESK. Treatment noted: preoperative locoregional IRX-2 cytokine immunotherapy. Preoperative locoregional IRX-2 cytokine immunotherapy was tested in the phase Ib source study. The sample here was tumor tissue, taken after IRX-2 immunotherapy. This chain uses TRBV14 with TRBJ2-1; D unclear. The sequence was obtained from a human donor with breast cancer. CDR3 protein: CASSLTGYNEQFF. The CDR3, as DNA: TGTGCCAGCAGCTTAACTGGCTACAATGAGCAGTTCTTC.